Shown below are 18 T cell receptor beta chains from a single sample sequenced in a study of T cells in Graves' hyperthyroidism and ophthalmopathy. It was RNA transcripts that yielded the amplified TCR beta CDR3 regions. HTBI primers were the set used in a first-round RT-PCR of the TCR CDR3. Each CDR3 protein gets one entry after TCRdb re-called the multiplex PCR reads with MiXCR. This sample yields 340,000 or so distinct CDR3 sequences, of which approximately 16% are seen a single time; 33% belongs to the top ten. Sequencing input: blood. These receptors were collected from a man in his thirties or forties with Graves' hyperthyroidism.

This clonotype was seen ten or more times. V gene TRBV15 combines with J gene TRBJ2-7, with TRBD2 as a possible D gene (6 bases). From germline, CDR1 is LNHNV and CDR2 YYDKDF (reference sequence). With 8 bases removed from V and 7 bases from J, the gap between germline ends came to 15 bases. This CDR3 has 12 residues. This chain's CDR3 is CATARGSGEQYF. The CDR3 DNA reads TGTGCCACCGCTCGGGGGAGCGGGGAGCAGTACTTC.

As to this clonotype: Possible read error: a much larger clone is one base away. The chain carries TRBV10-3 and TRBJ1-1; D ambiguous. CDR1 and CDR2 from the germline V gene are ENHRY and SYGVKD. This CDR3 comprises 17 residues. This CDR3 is CAVSDLGVLTSNTEAFF. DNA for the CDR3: TGTGCCGTCAGTGATTTGGGTGTCTTGACAAGCAACACTGAAGCTTTCTTT.

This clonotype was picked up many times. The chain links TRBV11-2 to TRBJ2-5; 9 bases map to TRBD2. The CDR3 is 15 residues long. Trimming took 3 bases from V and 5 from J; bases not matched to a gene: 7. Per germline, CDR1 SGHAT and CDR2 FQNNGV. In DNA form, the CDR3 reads TGTGCCAGCAGCTTGGGGACTAGCTTACGGGAGACCCAGTACTTC. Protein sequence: CASSLGTSLRETQYF.

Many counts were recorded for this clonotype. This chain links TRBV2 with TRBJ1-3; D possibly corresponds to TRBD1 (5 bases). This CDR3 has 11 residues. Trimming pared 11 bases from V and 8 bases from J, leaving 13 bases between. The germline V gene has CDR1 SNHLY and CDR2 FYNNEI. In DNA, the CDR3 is TGTGCCGGGGAGCGAGGGGACACCATATATTTT. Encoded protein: CAGERGDTIYF. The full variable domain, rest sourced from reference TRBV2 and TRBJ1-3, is EPEVTQTPSHQVTQMGQEVILRCVPISNHLYFYWYRQILGQKVEFLVSFYNNEISEKSEIFDDQFSVERPDGSNFTLKIRSTKLEDSAMYFCAGERGDTIYFGEGSWLTVV.

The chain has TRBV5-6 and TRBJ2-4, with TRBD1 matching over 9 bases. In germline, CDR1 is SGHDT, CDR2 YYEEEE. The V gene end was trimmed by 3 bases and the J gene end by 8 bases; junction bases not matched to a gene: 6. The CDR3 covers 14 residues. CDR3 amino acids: CASSSTDRGDIQYF. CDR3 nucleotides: TGTGCCAGCAGCTCTACGGACAGGGGTGACATTCAGTACTTC.

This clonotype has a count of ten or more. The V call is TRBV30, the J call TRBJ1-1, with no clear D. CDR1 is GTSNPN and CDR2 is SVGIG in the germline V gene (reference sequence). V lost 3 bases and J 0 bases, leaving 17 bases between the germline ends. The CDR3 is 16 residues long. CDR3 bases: TGTGCCTGGAGACGACGGGGTCGAATGATGAACACTGAAGCTTTCTTT. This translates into CAWRRRGRMMNTEAFF.

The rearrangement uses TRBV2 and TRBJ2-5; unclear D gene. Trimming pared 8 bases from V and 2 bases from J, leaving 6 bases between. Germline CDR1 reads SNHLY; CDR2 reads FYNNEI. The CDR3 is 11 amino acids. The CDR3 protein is CASGVQETQYF. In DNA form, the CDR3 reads TGTGCCAGCGGGGTTCAAGAGACCCAGTACTTC.

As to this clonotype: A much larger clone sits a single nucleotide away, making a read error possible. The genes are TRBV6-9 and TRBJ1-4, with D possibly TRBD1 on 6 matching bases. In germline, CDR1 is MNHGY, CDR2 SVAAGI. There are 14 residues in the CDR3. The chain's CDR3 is CAGSYVGGGEKLFF. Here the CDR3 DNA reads TGTGCCGGCAGTTACGTCGGGGGCGGAGAAAAACTGTTTTTT.

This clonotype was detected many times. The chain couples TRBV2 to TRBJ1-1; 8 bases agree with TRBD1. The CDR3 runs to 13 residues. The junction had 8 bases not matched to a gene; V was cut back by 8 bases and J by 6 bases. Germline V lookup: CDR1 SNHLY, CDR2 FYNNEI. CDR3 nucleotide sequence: TGTGCCAGCGAACTACAGGGGGAGTCTGAAGCTTTCTTT. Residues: CASELQGESEAFF.

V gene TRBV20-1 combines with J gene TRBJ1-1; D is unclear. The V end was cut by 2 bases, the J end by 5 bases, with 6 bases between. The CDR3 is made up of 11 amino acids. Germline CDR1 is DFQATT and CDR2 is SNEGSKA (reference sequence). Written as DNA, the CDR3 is TGCAGTGCTAGAATGTTGACTGAAGCTTTCTTT. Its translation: CSARMLTEAFF.

CDR3 nucleotide sequence: TGTGCCAGCAGCGGAGGACAGAGCCACTCCTACGAGCAGTACTTC. Encoded protein: CASSGGQSHSYEQYF. The chain joins TRBV13 to TRBJ2-7, with a tentative D call TRBD1 (6 bases). Trimming pared 5 bases from V and 0 bases from J, leaving 14 bases between. The CDR3 sequence is 15 residues long. Germline V lookup: CDR1 PRHDT, CDR2 FYEKMQ (reference sequence). Full variable domain (remainder filled in from reference TRBV13 and TRBJ2-7): AAGVIQSPRHLIKEKRETATLKCYPIPRHDTVYWYQQGPGQDPQFLISFYEKMQSDKGSIPDRFSAQQFSDYHSELNMSSLELGDSALYFCASSGGQSHSYEQYFGPGTRLTVT.

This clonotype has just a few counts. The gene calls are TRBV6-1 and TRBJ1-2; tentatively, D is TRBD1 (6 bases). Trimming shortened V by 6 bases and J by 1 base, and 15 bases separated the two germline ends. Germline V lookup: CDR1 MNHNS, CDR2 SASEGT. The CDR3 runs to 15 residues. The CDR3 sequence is CASSAGTLGNYGYTF. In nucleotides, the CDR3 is TGTGCCAGCAGCGCCGGGACATTGGGTAACTATGGCTACACCTTC.

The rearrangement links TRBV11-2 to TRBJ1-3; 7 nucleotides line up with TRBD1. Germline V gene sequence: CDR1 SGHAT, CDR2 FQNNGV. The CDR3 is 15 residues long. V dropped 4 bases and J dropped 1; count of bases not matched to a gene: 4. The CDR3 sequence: CASSSIQGSGNTIYF. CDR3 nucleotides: TGTGCCAGCAGCTCCATACAGGGGTCTGGAAACACCATATATTTT.

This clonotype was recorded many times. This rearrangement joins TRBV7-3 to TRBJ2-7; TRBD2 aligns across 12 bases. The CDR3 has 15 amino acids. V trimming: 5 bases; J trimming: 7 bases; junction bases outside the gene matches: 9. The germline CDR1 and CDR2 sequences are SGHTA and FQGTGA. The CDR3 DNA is TGTGCCAGCAGCACGAGACTAGCGGGAGAGGGGGAGCAGTACTTC. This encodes CASSTRLAGEGEQYF.

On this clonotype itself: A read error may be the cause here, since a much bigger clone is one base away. This CDR3 is CANRRAGNEQFF. As DNA, the CDR3 is TGTGCCAACAGACGAGCGGGAAATGAGCAGTTCTTC. V and J are TRBV12-3 or TRBV12-4 and TRBJ2-1; 7 positions match TRBD2. The CDR3 totals 12 residues. Trimming took 10 bases from V and 7 from J; bases not matched to a gene: 7.

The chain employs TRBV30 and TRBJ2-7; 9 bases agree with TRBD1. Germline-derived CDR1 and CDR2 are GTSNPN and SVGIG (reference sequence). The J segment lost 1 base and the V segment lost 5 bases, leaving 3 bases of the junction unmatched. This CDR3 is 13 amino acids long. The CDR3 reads CAWGQGLSYEQYF. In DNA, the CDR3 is TGTGCCTGGGGACAGGGGTTATCCTACGAGCAGTACTTC. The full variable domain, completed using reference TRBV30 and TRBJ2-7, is SQTIHQWPATLVQPVGSPLSLECTVEGTSNPNLYWYRQAAGRGLQLLFYSVGIGQISSEVPQNLSASRPQDRQFILSSKKLLLSDSGFYLCAWGQGLSYEQYFGPGTRLTVT.

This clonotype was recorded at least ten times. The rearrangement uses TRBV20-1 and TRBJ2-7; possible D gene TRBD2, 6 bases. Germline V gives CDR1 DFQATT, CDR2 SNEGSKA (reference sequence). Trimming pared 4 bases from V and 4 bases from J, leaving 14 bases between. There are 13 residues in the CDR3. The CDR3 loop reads CSATRSGGYEQYF. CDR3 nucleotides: TGCAGTGCTACCCGGTCAGGAGGGTACGAGCAGTACTTC.

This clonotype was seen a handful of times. CDR3 residues: CASSIGQGRDEQYF. The CDR3, as DNA: TGTGCCAGTAGTATTGGACAGGGGCGCGACGAGCAGTACTTC. The V call is TRBV19, the J call TRBJ2-7, with 9 bases that match TRBD1. The junction had 5 bases not matched to a gene; V was cut back by 3 bases and J by 5 bases. The CDR3 sequence is 14 residues long. Germline V gene sequence: CDR1 LNHDA, CDR2 SQIVND (reference sequence). Together with reference TRBV19 and TRBJ2-7, the CDR3 gives the full variable domain: DGGITQSPKYLFRKEGQNVTLSCEQNLNHDAMYWYRQDPGQGLRLIYYSQIVNDFQKGDIAEGYSVSREKKESFPLTVTSAQKNPTAFYLCASSIGQGRDEQYFGPGTRLTVT.